The present T cell receptor (beta chain) was sequenced within a study of T-cell memory formation after mild COVID-19. TCRdb processed the 5' RACE reads anew with MiXCR; each CDR3 protein has one entry. The table lists 300,000 to 400,000 distinct CDR3 sequences, 28% of them singletons. The clonotype originates from an adult woman who had mild COVID-19 (a few samples of this study predate the infection). Cell type and time point are not known. Material for sequencing was PBMCs or a T cell subset sorted from them (not recorded which).

The CDR3 reads CSARDPDPSGPQETQYF. CDR3 coding DNA: TGCAGTGCTAGAGATCCAGATCCGAGCGGGCCTCAAGAGACCCAGTACTTC. The chain joins TRBV20-1 to TRBJ2-5, with D possibly matching TRBD2 (6 bases). The CDR3 is 17 residues long. Between the trimmed V and J ends, which lost 0 bases and 2 bases, there was a span of 19 bases. CDR1 is DFQATT, CDR2 SNEGSKA, per germline (reference sequence).